The 3 T cell receptor beta chains below were found in one sample sequenced in a study of cytomegalovirus exposure and HLA in healthy donors. PCR was performed using 60 Vbeta and 13 Jbeta primers. Clones were sequenced by immunoSEQ multiplex PCR, and TCRdb holds only the in-frame ones, with some missing. The sample carries 35,000 to 45,000 clones, roughly three quarters recorded once. Sequenced: PBMCs. These receptors were obtained from a man aged 25 to 45 in good health and CMV-seronegative.

The rearrangement uses TRBV6-6 and TRBJ2-3, with 10 positions matching TRBD1. The CDR3 is 15 amino acids. The germline V gene has CDR1 MNHNY and CDR2 SVGAGI (reference sequence). With V trimmed by 5 bases and J by 0 bases, 2 bases remained unmatched. The CDR3 loop is CASSDRGRSTDTQYF. DNA for the CDR3: TGTGCCAGCAGTGACAGGGGGCGCAGCACAGATACGCAGTATTTT.

V gene TRBV2 combines with J gene TRBJ1-2, with TRBD1 matching 10 bases. V trimming: 6 bases; J trimming: 4 bases; junction bases outside the gene matches: 8. The CDR3 extends over 15 amino acids. CDR1 and CDR2 (germline): SNHLY, FYNNEI. CDR3 sequence reads: CASRTKTGGGYGYTF. In DNA, the CDR3 is TGTGCCAGCAGAACCAAGACAGGGGGCGGCTATGGCTACACCTTC.

CDR3 in DNA: TGTGCCAGCAGTGAAGTTAGGAGCTATGGCTACACCTTC. Its translation: CASSEVRSYGYTF. The chain couples TRBV2 to TRBJ1-2, with D hard to call. The CDR3 totals 13 residues. Looked up from germline, CDR1 is SNHLY and CDR2 is FYNNEI. V was trimmed by 1 base and J by 4 bases, leaving 7 bases between them.